The present T cell receptor beta chain was sequenced within a study of control samples from healthy donors and cancer patients. Produced via immunoSEQ multiplex PCR; TCRdb's table is partial and in-frame only. The table has approximately 100,000 clones, around 89% seen once. The V end lost 5 bases, the J end lost 5 bases, and 15 bases lay between the germline ends. The CDR3 totals 14 residues. Germline V lookup: CDR1 SGHVS, CDR2 FQNEAQ. This clonotype originated in a young man in good health. The chain has TRBV7-8 and TRBJ1-1; no reliable D call. The source material was blood. CDR3 nucleotides: TGTGCCAGCAGCGGAAGAACTCGAGGAACTGAAGCTTTCTTT. Protein product: CASSGRTRGTEAFF.